The 5 T cell receptor beta chains below were found in one sample sequenced in a study of T-cell memory formation after mild COVID-19. Each CDR3 protein gets one entry after TCRdb re-called the 5' RACE reads with MiXCR. The table lists some 120,000 distinct CDR3 sequences, approximately 5.9% of them singletons. The sequencing input was PBMCs or a T cell subset sorted from them (not recorded which). Receptors originate from an adult woman who had mild COVID-19 (a few samples of this study predate the infection). Cell type and time point are not known.

This clonotype came up many times. The chain recombines TRBV6-6 with TRBJ2-7, with TRBD1 as a possible D gene (6 bases). The CDR3 sequence is 15 residues long. Germline-derived CDR1 and CDR2 are MNHNY and SVGAGI (reference sequence). The V end was cut by 0 bases, the J end by 3 bases, with 12 bases between. The CDR3 bases are TGTGCCAGCAGTTACTCGGCAGGGGTTGTCTACGAGCAGTACTTC. Protein product: CASSYSAGVVYEQYF.

This clonotype was seen more than once but under ten times. CDR3 residues: CASSEAGGGQYF. The CDR3, as DNA: TGTGCCAGCAGTGAAGCGGGAGGGGGGCAGTACTTC. The rearrangement links TRBV2 to TRBJ2-7, with D possibly TRBD2 on 7 matching bases. The CDR3 runs 12 residues. The V end lost 0 bases, the J end lost 9 bases, and 9 bases lay between the germline ends. CDR1 SNHLY and CDR2 FYNNEI come from the germline V gene.

This clonotype has at least ten counts. The chain carries TRBV30 and TRBJ2-3; D possibly corresponds to TRBD2 (7 bases). The V gene's germline CDR1 is GTSNPN and CDR2 SVGIG (reference sequence). Trimming pared 2 bases from V and 4 bases from J, leaving 22 bases between. The CDR3 extends over 17 amino acids. DNA for the CDR3: TGTGCCTGGAGTCGGGGGCGGGGGCAGTTTAGCGCAGATACGCAGTATTTT. Encoded protein: CAWSRGRGQFSADTQYF.

This chain joins TRBV28 and TRBJ2-3; D is ambiguous. Germline V lookup: CDR1 MDHEN, CDR2 SYDVKM. The CDR3 contains 17 residues. With 3 bases removed from V and 3 bases from J, the gap between germline ends came to 19 bases. CDR3 in DNA: TGTGCCAGCAGTTTCCGTCCCGAGGACCCCGTGACAGATACGCAGTATTTT. Translated, it gives CASSFRPEDPVTDTQYF.

This clonotype occurred many times. The chain recombines TRBV7-2 with TRBJ2-7, with D perhaps matching TRBD1 or TRBD2 (5 bases each). Trimming removed 6 bases at V and 3 bases at J, with 12 bases between. This CDR3 has 13 residues. Germline CDR1 SGHTA, CDR2 FQGNSA. The CDR3 here is CASRAGAHYEQYF. DNA of the CDR3: TGTGCCAGCAGGGCCGGGGCCCACTACGAGCAGTACTTC.